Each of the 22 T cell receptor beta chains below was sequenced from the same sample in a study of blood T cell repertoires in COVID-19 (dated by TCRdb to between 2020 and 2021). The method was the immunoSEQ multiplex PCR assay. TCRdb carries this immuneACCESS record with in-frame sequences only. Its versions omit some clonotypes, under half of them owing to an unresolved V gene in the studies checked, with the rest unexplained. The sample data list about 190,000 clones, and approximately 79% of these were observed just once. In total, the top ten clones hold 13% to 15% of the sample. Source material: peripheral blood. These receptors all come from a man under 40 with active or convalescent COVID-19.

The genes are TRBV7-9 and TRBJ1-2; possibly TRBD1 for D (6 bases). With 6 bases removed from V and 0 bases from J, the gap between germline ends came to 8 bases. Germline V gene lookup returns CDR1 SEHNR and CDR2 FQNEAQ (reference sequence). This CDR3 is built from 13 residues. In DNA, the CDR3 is TGTGCCAGCAGTGAGGGGGCTAACTATGGCTACACCTTC. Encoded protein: CASSEGANYGYTF.

The DNA for the CDR3 is TGTGCCAGCAGCATCAGACTAGCGGGAGGACCTTCCGAGCAGTACTTC. Translated, it gives CASSIRLAGGPSEQYF. J is TRBJ2-7 and V is TRBV7-2; 13 nucleotides match TRBD2. Trimming at V came to 5 bases and at J to 6 bases, leaving 10 bases not matched to a gene. CDR3 length: 16 residues. Germline V lookup: CDR1 SGHTA, CDR2 FQGNSA.

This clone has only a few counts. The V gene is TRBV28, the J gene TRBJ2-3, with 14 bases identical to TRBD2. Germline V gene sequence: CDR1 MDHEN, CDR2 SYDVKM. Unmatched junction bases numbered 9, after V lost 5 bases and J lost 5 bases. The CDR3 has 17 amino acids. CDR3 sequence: CASSAGTSGSLGDTQYF. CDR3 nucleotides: TGTGCCAGCAGTGCGGGGACTAGCGGGAGTCTGGGAGATACGCAGTATTTT.

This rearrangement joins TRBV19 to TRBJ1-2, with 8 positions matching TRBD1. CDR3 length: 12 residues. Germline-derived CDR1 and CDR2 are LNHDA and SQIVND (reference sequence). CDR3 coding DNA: TGTATTTTCCTAAGGACAGGGCATGGCTACACCTTC. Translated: CIFLRTGHGYTF.

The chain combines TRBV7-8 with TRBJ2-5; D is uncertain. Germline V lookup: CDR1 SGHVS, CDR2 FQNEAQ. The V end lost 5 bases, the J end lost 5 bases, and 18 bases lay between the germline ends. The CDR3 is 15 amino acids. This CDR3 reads CASSLYSTVRETQYF. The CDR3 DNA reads TGTGCCAGCAGCCTATACTCCACAGTACGCGAGACCCAGTACTTC.

The CDR3, as DNA: TGTGCCAGCAGCTTAGTAATGAGCCCCGGCACAGATACGCAGTATTTT. It translates to CASSLVMSPGTDTQYF. The gene calls are TRBV11-2 and TRBJ2-3; unclear D gene. The CDR3 extends over 16 amino acids. From germline, CDR1 is SGHAT and CDR2 FQNNGV. V lost 1 base and J lost 1, with 12 bases in between.

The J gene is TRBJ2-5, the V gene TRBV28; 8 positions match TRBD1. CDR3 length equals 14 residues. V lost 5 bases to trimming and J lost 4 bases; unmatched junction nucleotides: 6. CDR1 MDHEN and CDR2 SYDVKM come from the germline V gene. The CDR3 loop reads CASSRTGYPETQYF. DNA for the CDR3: TGTGCCAGCAGTCGGACAGGGTACCCAGAGACCCAGTACTTC. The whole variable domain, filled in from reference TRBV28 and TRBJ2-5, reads DVKVTQSSRYLVKRTGEKVFLECVQDMDHENMFWYRQDPGLGLRLIYFSYDVKMKEKGDIPEGYSVSREKKERFSLILESASTNQTSMYLCASSRTGYPETQYFGPGTRLLVL.

The CDR3 protein is CASSSTGTSDRDGGYTF. DNA for the CDR3: TGCGCCAGCAGCTCGACAGGTACCTCCGACAGGGACGGCGGCTACACCTTC. V and J are TRBV5-1 and TRBJ1-2; 7 nucleotides align to TRBD1. Germline loops: CDR1 SGHRS, CDR2 YFSETQ. The J segment lost 8 bases and the V segment lost 3 bases, leaving 19 bases of the junction unmatched. CDR3 size: 17 residues.

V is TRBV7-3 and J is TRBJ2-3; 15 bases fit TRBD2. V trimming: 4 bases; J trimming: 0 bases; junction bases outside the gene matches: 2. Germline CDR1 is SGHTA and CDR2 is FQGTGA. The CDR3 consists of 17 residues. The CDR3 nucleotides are TGTGCCAGCAGCTCAGGACTAGCGGGGGGGAGCACAGATACGCAGTATTTT. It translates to CASSSGLAGGSTDTQYF.

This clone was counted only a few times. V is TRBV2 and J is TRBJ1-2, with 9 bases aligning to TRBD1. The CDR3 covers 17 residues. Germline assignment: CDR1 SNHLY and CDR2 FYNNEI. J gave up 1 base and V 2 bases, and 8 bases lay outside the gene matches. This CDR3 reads CASSEPVGQGFNYGYTF. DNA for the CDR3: TGTGCCAGCAGTGAACCGGTAGGACAGGGGTTTAACTATGGCTACACCTTC.

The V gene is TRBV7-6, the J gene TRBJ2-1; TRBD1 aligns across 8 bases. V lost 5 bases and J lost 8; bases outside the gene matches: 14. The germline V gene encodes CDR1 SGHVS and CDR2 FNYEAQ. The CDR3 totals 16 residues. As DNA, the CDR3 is TGTGCCAGCAGCACAGGGGGACTGCACCCCCCTTATGAGCAGTTCTTC. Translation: CASSTGGLHPPYEQFF.

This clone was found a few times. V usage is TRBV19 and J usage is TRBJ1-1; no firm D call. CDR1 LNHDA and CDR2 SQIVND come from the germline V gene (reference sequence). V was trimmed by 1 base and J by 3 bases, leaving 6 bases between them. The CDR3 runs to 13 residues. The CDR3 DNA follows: TGTGCCAGTAGTATAGTCGAGTACACTGAAGCTTTCTTT. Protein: CASSIVEYTEAFF.

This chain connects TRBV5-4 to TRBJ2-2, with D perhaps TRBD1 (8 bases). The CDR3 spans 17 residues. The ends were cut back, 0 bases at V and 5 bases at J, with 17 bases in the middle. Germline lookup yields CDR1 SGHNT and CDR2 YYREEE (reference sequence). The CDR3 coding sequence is TGTGCCAGCAGCTTGGGAATGCACAGGGGGGGGACCGGGGAGCTGTTTTTT. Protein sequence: CASSLGMHRGGTGELFF.

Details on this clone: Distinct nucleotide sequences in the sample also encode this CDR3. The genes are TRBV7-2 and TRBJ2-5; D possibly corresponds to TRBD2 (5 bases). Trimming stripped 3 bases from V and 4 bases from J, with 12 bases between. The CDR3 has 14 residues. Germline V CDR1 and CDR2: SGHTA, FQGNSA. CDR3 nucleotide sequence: TGTGCCAGCAGCTTGGGTGGACTTCGAGAGACCCAGTACTTC. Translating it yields CASSLGGLRETQYF. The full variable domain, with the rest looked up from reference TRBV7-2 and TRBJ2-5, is GAGVSQSPSNKVTEKGKDVELRCDPISGHTALYWYRQSLGQGLEFLIYFQGNSAPDKSGLPSDRFSAERTGGSVSTLTIQRTQQEDSAVYLCASSLGGLRETQYFGPGTRLLVL.

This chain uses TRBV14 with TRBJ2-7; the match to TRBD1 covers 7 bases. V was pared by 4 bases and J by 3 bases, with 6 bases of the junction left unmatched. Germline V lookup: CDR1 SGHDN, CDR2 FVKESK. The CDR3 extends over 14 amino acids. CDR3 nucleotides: TGTGCCAGCAGCCTTGGGACAGCCTTCTACGAGCAGTACTTC. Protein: CASSLGTAFYEQYF.

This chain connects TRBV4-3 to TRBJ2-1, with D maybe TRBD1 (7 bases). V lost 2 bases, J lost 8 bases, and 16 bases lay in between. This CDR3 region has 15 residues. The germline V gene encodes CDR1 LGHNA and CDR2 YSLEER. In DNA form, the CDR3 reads TGCGCCAGCAGCCAAACGCGGGACAGTTGGGATGAGCAGTTCTTC. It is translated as CASSQTRDSWDEQFF.

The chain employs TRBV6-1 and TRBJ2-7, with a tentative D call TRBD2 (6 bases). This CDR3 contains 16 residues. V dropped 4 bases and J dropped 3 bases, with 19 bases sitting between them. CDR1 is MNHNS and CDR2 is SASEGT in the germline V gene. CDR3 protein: CASSGSRDWDDYEQYF. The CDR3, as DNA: TGTGCCAGCAGTGGTTCCCGGGACTGGGACGACTACGAGCAGTACTTC.

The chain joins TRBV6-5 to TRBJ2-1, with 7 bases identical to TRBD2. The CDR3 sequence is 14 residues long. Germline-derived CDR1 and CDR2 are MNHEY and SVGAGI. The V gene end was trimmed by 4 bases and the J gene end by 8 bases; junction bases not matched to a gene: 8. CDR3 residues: CASSSGGLTYEQFF. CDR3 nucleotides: TGTGCCAGCAGTTCGGGGGGACTCACGTATGAGCAGTTCTTC.

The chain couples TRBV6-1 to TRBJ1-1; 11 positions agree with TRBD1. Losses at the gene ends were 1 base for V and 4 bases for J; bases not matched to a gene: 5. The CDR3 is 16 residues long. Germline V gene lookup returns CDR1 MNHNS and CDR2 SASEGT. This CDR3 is CASSEGDRGSGTEAFF. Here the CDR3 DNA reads TGTGCCAGCAGTGAAGGGGACAGGGGGTCCGGCACTGAAGCTTTCTTT.

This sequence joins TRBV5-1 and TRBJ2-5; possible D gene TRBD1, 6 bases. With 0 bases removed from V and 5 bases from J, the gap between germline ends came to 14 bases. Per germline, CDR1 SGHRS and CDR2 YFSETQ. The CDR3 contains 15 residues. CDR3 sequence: CASSLEQGSFETQYF. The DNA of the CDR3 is TGCGCCAGCAGCTTGGAACAGGGCTCGTTCGAGACCCAGTACTTC.

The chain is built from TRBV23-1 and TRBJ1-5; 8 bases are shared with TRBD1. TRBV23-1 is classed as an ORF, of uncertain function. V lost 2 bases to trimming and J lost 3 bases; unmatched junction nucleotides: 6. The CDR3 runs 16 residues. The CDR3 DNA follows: TGCGCCAGCAGTCAAAAGACAGGGGCTTACAATCAGCCCCAGCATTTT. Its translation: CASSQKTGAYNQPQHF.

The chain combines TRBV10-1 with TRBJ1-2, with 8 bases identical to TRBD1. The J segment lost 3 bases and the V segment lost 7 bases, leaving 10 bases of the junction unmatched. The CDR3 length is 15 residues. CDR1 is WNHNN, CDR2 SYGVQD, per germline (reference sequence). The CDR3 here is CASKVAGGQYYGYTF. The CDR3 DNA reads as TGCGCCAGCAAGGTGGCAGGGGGCCAGTACTATGGCTACACCTTC.